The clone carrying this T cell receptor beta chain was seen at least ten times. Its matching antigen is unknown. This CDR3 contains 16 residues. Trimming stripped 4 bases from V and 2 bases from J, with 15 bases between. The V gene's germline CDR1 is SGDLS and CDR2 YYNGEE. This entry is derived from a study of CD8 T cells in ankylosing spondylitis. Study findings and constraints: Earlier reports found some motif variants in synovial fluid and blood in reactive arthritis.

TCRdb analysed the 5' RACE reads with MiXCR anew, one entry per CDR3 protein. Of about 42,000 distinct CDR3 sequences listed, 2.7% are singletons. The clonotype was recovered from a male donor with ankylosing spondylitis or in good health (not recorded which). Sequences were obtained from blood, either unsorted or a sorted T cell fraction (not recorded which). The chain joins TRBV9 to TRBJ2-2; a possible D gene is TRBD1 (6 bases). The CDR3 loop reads CASSSRTVTNTGELFF. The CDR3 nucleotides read TGTGCCAGCAGCTCCCGGACAGTTACTAACACCGGGGAGCTGTTTTTT.